This T cell receptor (beta chain) was sequenced during a study of blood T cell repertoires in COVID-19. In the study overall: COVID-19 samples from acute and convalescent phases originated in the United States, Italy and Spain. The analysed material was cDNA or gDNA that came from T cells, B-cell-depleted T cells, or PBMCs.

Original methodology: Amplification of reference gene primers provided the estimated nucleated cell counts. Measured with immunoSEQ multiplex PCR; TCRdb has only the in-frame clones, and not every one. V and J calls and clone size are given by that table; D and trimming were obtained from the DNA. The table includes 30,000 to 45,000 clones, 75% to 95% detected once. V dropped 1 base and J dropped 1; count of bases not matched to a gene: 5. The CDR3 spans 16 residues. Germline V gives CDR1 KGHSH, CDR2 LQKENI. What was sequenced was peripheral blood. This receptor was identified in a human donor in a cohort sampled during active COVID-19. V and J are TRBV18 and TRBJ1-1; 8 nucleotides agree with TRBD1. The CDR3 nucleotides are TGTGCCAGCTCACCACTCGGACAGGGCAGGAACACTGAAGCTTTCTTT. This codes for CASSPLGQGRNTEAFF.